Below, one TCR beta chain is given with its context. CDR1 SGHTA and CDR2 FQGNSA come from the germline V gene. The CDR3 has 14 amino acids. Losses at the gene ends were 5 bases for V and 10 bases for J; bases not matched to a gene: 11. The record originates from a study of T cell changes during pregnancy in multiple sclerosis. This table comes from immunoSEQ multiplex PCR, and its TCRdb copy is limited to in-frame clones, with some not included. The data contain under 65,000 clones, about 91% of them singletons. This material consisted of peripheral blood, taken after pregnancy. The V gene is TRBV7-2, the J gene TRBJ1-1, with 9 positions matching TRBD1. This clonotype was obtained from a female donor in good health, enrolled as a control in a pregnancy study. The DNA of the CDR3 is TGTGCCAGCAGCGCCGTCCGGACAGGGGAAAGAGCTTTCTTT. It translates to CASSAVRTGERAFF.